Described below is a single TCR beta chain sequence and its context. The record originates from a study of T cells of healthy individuals. TCRdb used MiXCR to reprocess the 5' RACE reads, holding one entry per CDR3 protein. The sample holds about 96,000 distinct CDR3 sequences, about 16% seen once. The receptor was isolated from a human donor in good health.

In DNA form, the CDR3 reads TGTGCCACCAGCAGAGATTGGGCGGGGGGGAACATTCAGTACTTC. Protein product: CATSRDWAGGNIQYF. V usage is TRBV15 and J usage is TRBJ2-4, with TRBD2 matching over 9 bases. CDR3 length equals 15 residues. Germline loops: CDR1 LNHNV, CDR2 YYDKDF (reference sequence). With 0 bases clipped from V and 7 bases from J, the junction kept 4 bases outside the gene matches.